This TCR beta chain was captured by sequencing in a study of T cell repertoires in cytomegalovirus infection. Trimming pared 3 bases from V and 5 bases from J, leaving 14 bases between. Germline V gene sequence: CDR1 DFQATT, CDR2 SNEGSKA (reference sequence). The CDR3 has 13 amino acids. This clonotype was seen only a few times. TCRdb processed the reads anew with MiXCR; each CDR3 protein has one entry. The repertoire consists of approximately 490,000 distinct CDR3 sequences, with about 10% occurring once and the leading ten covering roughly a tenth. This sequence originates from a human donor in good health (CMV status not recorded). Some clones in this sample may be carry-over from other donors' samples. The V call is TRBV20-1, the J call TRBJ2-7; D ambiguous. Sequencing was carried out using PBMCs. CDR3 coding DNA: TGCAGTGCTAGGCGACTCCCCAGAGACGAGCAGTACTTC. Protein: CSARRLPRDEQYF.